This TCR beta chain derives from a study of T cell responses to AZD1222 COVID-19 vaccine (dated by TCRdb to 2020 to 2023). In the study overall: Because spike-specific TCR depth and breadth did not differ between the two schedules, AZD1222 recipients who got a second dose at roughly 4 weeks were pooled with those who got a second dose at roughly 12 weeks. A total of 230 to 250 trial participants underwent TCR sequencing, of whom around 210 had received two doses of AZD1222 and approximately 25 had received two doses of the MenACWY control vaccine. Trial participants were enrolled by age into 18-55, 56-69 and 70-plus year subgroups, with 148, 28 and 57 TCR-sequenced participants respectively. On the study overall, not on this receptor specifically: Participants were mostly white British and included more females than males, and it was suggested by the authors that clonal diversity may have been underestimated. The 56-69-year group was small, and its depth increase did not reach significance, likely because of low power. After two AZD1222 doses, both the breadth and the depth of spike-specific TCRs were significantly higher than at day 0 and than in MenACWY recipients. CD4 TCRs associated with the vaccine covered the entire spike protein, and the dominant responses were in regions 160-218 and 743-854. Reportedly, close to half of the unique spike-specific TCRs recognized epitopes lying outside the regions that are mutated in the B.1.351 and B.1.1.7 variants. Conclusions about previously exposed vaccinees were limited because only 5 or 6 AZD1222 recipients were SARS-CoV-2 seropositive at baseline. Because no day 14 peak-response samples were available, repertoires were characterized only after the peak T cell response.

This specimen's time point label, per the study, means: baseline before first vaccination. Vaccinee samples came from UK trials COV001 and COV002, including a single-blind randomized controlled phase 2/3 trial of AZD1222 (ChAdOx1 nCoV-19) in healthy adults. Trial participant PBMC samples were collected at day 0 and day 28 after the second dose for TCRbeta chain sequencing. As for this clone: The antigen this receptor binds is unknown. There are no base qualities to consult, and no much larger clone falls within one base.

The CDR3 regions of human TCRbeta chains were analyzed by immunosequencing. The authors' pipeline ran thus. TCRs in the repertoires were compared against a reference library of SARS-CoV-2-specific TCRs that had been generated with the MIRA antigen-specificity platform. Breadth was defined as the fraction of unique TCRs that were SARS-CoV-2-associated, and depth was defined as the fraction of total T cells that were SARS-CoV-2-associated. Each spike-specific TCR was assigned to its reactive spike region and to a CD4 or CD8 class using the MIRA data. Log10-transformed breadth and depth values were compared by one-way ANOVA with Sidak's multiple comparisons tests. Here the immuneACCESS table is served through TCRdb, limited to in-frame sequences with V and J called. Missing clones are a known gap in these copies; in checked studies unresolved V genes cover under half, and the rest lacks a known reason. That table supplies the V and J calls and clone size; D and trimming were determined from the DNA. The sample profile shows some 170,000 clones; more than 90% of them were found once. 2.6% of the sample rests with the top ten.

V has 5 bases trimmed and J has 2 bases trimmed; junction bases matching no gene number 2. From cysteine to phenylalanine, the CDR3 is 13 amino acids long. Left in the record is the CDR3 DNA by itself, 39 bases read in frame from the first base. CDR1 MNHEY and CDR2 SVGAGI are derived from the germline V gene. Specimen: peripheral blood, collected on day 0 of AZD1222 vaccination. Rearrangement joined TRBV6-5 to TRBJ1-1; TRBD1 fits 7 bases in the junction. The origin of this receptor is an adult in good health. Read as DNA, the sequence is TGTGCCAGCAGTCGGGACAGCAACACTGAAGCTTTCTTT. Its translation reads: CASSRDSNTEAFF.